Below are 5 T cell receptor beta chains sequenced from a single sample in a study of beta chain features in type 1 diabetes (dated by TCRdb to 2017 to 2018). The library was made by the immunoSEQ multiplex PCR assay. All of the isolated RNA was reverse transcribed with the High Capacity cDNA Reverse Transcription Kit, so expressed TCRB transcripts were sequenced. In TCRdb, the immuneACCESS table is reduced to in-frame sequences with V and J assigned. These tables do not hold every clone; where another copy was compared, an unresolved V gene accounts for under half, and the others remain unexplained. The sample profile shows roughly 300,000 clones; 8% of them were found once. Approximately 0.47% of the sample goes to the ten largest clones. Sequencing was done on a sample of central memory CD4+ T cells from blood. These receptors were obtained from a woman aged 18 to 35 in good health.

J is TRBJ2-2 and V is TRBV5-1, with D tentatively TRBD2 (6 bases). CDR3 length: 16 amino acids. Germline V lookup: CDR1 SGHRS, CDR2 YFSETQ. Trimming cost V 2 bases and J 6 bases, with 17 bases left between them. CDR3 nucleotides: TGCGCCAGCAGCTTAACAACGGGAGTTGCGGCCGGGGAGCTGTTTTTT. Its translation is CASSLTTGVAAGELFF.

The chain couples TRBV6-5 to TRBJ2-6; D is uncertain. The CDR3 extends over 15 amino acids. Germline loops: CDR1 MNHEY, CDR2 SVGAGI. Trimming cost V 6 bases and J 2 bases, with 11 bases left between them. The CDR3 protein is CASSPGGAGANVLTF. The CDR3 region has the DNA TGTGCCAGCAGCCCCGGTGGGGCTGGGGCCAACGTCCTGACTTTC.

This clone was observed a handful of times. The chain combines TRBV15 with TRBJ2-3, with no clear D. The CDR3 runs 14 residues. V lost 3 bases, J lost 4 bases, and 11 bases lay in between. CDR1 is LNHNV and CDR2 is YYDKDF in the germline V gene (reference sequence). The CDR3 bases are TGTGCCACCAGCAGGAGCGAGCCGTCAGATACGCAGTATTTT. Protein sequence: CATSRSEPSDTQYF. Full variable domain (missing parts from reference TRBV15 and TRBJ2-3): DAMVIQNPRYQVTQFGKPVTLSCSQTLNHNVMYWYQQKSSQAPKLLFHYYDKDFNNEADTPDNFQSRRPNTSFCFLDIRSPGLGDTAMYLCATSRSEPSDTQYFGPGTRLTVL.

The chain links TRBV6-5 to TRBJ2-7; 8 bases match TRBD1. V was clipped by 6 bases and J by 3 bases; unmatched bases: 4. Germline V lookup: CDR1 MNHEY, CDR2 SVGAGI. The CDR3 runs to 13 residues. This chain's CDR3 is CASSSGQGYEQYF. The CDR3 nucleotides are TGTGCCAGCAGCTCAGGACAGGGCTACGAGCAGTACTTC.

The chain carries TRBV18 and TRBJ1-3; D remains unclear. This CDR3 has 16 amino acids. Germline loops: CDR1 KGHSH, CDR2 LQKENI. V lost 2 bases, J lost 0 bases, and 11 bases lay in between. CDR3 amino acids: CASSPSRLSSGNTIYF. CDR3 DNA sequence: TGTGCCAGCTCACCATCGAGACTCAGCTCTGGAAACACCATATATTTT.